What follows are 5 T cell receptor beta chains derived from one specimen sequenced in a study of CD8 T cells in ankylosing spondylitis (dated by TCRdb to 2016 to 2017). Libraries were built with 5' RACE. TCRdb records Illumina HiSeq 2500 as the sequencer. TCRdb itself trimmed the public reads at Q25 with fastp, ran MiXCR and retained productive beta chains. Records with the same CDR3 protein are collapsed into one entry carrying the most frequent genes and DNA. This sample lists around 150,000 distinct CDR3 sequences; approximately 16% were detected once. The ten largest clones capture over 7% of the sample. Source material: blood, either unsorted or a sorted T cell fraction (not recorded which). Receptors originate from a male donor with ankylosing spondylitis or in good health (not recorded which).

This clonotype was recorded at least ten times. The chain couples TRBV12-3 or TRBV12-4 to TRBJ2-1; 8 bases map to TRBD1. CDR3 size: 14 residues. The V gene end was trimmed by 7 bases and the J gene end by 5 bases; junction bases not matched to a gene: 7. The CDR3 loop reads CASNKPGQDNEQFF. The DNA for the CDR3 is TGTGCCAGCAATAAGCCGGGACAGGACAATGAGCAGTTCTTC.

The CDR3, as DNA: TGTGCCAGCAAGGACAGGACCTACGAGCAGTACTTC. This sequence encodes CASKDRTYEQYF. The chain joins TRBV12-3 or TRBV12-4 to TRBJ2-7, with TRBD1 identical over 7 bases. V dropped 7 bases and J dropped 2; count of bases not matched to a gene: 2. This CDR3 is built from 12 residues.

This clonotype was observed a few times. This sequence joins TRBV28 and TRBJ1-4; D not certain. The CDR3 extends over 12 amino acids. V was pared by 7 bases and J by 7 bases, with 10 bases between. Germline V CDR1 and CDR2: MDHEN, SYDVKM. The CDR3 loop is CASTQELEKLFF. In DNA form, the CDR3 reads TGTGCCAGCACGCAGGAACTTGAAAAACTGTTTTTT.

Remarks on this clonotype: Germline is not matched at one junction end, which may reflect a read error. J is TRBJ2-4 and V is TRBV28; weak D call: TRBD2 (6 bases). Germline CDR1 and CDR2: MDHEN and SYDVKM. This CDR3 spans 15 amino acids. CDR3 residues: CASSPGSLAKNIQCF. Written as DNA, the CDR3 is TGTGCCAGCAGTCCTGGGTCACTAGCCAAAAACATTCAGTGCTTC.

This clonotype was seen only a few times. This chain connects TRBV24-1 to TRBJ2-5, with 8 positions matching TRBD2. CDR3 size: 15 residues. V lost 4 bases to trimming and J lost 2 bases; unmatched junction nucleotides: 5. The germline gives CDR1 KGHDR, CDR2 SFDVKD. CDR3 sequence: CATSDPTSGQETQYF. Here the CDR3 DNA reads TGTGCCACCAGTGACCCCACTAGCGGTCAAGAGACCCAGTACTTC.